This T cell receptor beta chain was captured by sequencing in a study of PD-L1 blockade in urothelial cancer. Turning to the study itself: About nine tenths of the roughly 29 patients were men who had bladder-origin urothelial cancer. Investigators checked blood 3 weeks (second dose) and 6 weeks after treatment start.

The data were produced by immunoSEQ multiplex PCR, yet TCRdb's version contains in-frame clones alone and is incomplete. The sample lists around 100,000 clones; approximately 86% were seen once. The CDR3 is 13 residues long. Trimming shortened V by 10 bases and J by 6 bases, and 16 bases separated the two germline ends. CDR1 is MDHEN and CDR2 is SYDVKM in the germline V gene. Urothelial carcinoma, locally advanced or metastatic, affected the patients. This receptor was obtained from a man aged 50 to 60 with urothelial cancer. This chain connects TRBV28 to TRBJ1-5; no reliable D call. The source material was PBMCs, sampled around atezolizumab (anti-PD-L1) treatment. CDR3 protein: CAMAQAASQPQHF. In DNA form, the CDR3 reads TGTGCCATGGCCCAGGCAGCCAGTCAGCCCCAGCATTTT.